This TCR beta chain was observed in a study of T cell responses to AZD1222 COVID-19 vaccine (dated by TCRdb to about 2021). General notes on the study: AZD1222 recipients given second doses at about 4 weeks or at about 12 weeks were pooled, since spike-specific TCR depth and breadth were not found to differ between the two schedules. A total of under 250 trial participants underwent TCR sequencing, of whom 200 to 220 had received two doses of AZD1222 and about 25 had received two doses of the MenACWY control vaccine. Trial participants were enrolled by age into subgroups of 18-55, 56-69 and 70-plus years, and 148, 28 and 57 TCR-sequenced participants, respectively, were included in these subgroups.

After removal of 4 bases from V and 8 bases from J, the junction retains 6 bases not matched to a gene. CDR3 length: 14 amino acids, cysteine to phenylalanine. Just the 42-base CDR3 DNA is kept, in frame starting at base 1. Taken from the germline V gene (reference sequence), the CDR1 and CDR2 loops are LGHDT and YNNKEL. The CDR3 regions of human TCRbeta chains were analyzed by immunosequencing. The study's processing was this. TCRs in the repertoires were matched against a reference library of SARS-CoV-2-specific TCRs that had been generated with the MIRA antigen-specificity platform. Breadth was defined as the fraction of unique TCRs that were SARS-CoV-2-associated. Depth was defined as the fraction of total T cells that were SARS-CoV-2-associated. Using the MIRA data, every spike-specific TCR was mapped to the spike region that the TCR reacted to and assigned to either a CD4 or a CD8 class. Log10-transformed breadth and depth values were compared by one-way ANOVA with Sidak's multiple comparisons tests. Imported from immuneACCESS, the table was reduced by TCRdb to in-frame sequences with V and J called. These copies leave out some clones; in studies compared against another copy, an unresolved V gene accounts for under half, and the cause of the remainder is not known. The V and J calls and clone size are taken from that table; D and trimming were inferred from the DNA. Here the sample has tens of thousands of clones; more than 85% occur a single time. The ten largest clones add up to around 45% of the sample.

The label giving this sample's time point can be read as: baseline before first vaccination. Samples from vaccinated people were obtained from the UK trials COV001 and COV002, which included a single-blind randomized controlled phase 2/3 trial of AZD1222 (ChAdOx1 nCoV-19) in healthy adults. For TCRbeta chain sequencing, PBMC samples from trial participants were taken at day 0 and at day 28 after the second dose. The paper as a whole reports these results and caveats: Epitopes outside the regions mutated in the B.1.351 and B.1.1.7 variants were reportedly recognized by nearly half of the unique spike-specific TCRs. Because no day 14 peak-response samples were available, repertoires were characterized only after the peak T cell response. After two AZD1222 doses, spike-specific TCR breadth and depth were significantly higher than at day 0 and than in MenACWY recipients. The 56-69-year group was small, and its depth increase did not reach significance, likely because of low power. Participants were mostly white British and included more females than males, and it was suggested by the authors that clonal diversity may have been underestimated. Conclusions about previously exposed vaccinees are limited because only six or seven AZD1222 recipients were SARS-CoV-2 seropositive at baseline. The whole spike protein was spanned by vaccine-associated CD4 TCRs, and dominant responses were seen in regions 160-218 and 743-854.

With respect to this clone: The specificity of this receptor is unknown. Base qualities are not recorded, but no much larger clone differs from it by a single base.

The specimen comprised peripheral blood, sampled on day 0 of AZD1222 vaccination. The TCR originated in an adult in good health. The receptor chain draws on TRBV3-1 (or the pseudogene TRBV3-2) and TRBJ2-1, with 9 bases aligning to TRBD1. The DNA reads TGTGCCAGCAGCCCAGGGGACAGGGTAGATGAGCAGTTCTTC. Its product reads: CASSPGDRVDEQFF.